The 18 T cell receptor beta chains reported below all come from one sample, sequenced in a study of regulatory T cells in long-lasting Graves disease. Time point described: persistent/refractory GD, antithyroid drugs over 5 years with positive TRAb. Isolated PBMC RNA provided the starting material for the TCR library. The authors built TCR beta libraries using iRepertoire HTBI primers and Arm-PCR of CDR3 regions. One entry per CDR3 protein, called by TCRdb with MiXCR from the multiplex PCR reads. The repertoire consists of approximately 360,000 distinct CDR3 sequences, with more than 20% occurring once and the leading ten covering approximately 27%. Source: peripheral blood mononuclear cells (PBMCs), taken when the disease was refractory, from a patient treated with antithyroid drugs. The receptors originated from a woman in her thirties or forties with Graves disease.

This clonotype was counted only a few times. The V gene is TRBV5-5, the J gene TRBJ2-2; D ambiguous. This CDR3 region has 12 residues. Per germline, CDR1 SGHKS and CDR2 YYEKEE (reference sequence). Trimming pared 4 bases from V and 6 bases from J, leaving 7 bases between. Here the CDR3 DNA reads TGTGCCAGCAGCCAAAGGGCCGGGGAGCTGTTTTTT. This translates into CASSQRAGELFF.

The chain is built from TRBV6-1 and TRBJ2-1, with D uncertain. The CDR3 has 13 amino acids. The V and J ends lost 7 bases and 3 bases respectively, with 10 bases between them. Germline CDR1 reads MNHNS; CDR2 reads SASEGT. The CDR3 spells CASNGGLYNEQFF. CDR3 DNA sequence: TGTGCCAGCAATGGTGGCCTCTACAATGAGCAGTTCTTC.

This clonotype was picked up many times. This chain connects TRBV12-3 or TRBV12-4 to TRBJ1-2, with D unresolved. Trimming removed 3 bases at V and 1 base at J, with 12 bases between. The CDR3 runs 15 residues. The DNA of the CDR3 is TGTGCCAGCAGTTTGAGTCCTATCAGTAACTATGGCTACACCTTC. This sequence encodes CASSLSPISNYGYTF.

To note about this clonotype: This likely came from a read error, as a far larger clone is one base away. The J gene is TRBJ2-7, the V gene TRBV7-9; 7 bases fit TRBD2. The CDR3 extends over 13 amino acids. Germline assignment: CDR1 SEHNR and CDR2 FQNEAQ (reference sequence). The CDR3 region is CASSLGGSNEQCF. The DNA of the CDR3 is TGTGCCAGCAGCCTGGGGGGGAGCAACGAGCAGTGCTTC. The full variable domain, completed using reference TRBV7-9 and TRBJ2-7, is DTGVSQNPRHKITKRGQNVTFRCDPISEHNRLYWYRQTLGQGPEFLTYFQNEAQLEKSRLLSDRFSAERPKGSFSTLEIQRTEQGDSAMYLCASSLGGSNEQCFGPGTRLTVT.

This clonotype turned up a few times. The chain carries TRBV7-9 and TRBJ2-2; D is perhaps TRBD1 or TRBD2 (5 bases each). The CDR3 is 16 residues long. Germline assignment: CDR1 SEHNR and CDR2 FQNEAQ (reference sequence). The germline V and J ends were trimmed by 1 base and 4 bases, with 13 bases remaining between them. The CDR3 sequence is CASSLVIGGATGELFF. CDR3 bases: TGTGCCAGCAGCTTAGTTATTGGGGGAGCCACCGGGGAGCTGTTTTTT.

The table lists this clonotype with a few counts. The V gene is TRBV9, the J gene TRBJ1-1, with 7 nucleotides matching TRBD1. CDR1 SGDLS and CDR2 YYNGEE come from the germline V gene. The trim removed 2 bases at V and 1 base at J, leaving 5 bases unmatched. This CDR3 contains 15 residues. The CDR3 reads CASSVSTGTNTEAFF. CDR3 nucleotides: TGTGCCAGCAGCGTTTCGACAGGGACGAACACTGAAGCTTTCTTT.

This clonotype was found many times. In DNA form, the CDR3 reads TGTGCCAGTAGTAAGGTGGTTACCGGGGAGCTGTTTTTT. Encoded protein: CASSKVVTGELFF. The V and J genes are TRBV19 and TRBJ2-2; D remains unclear. The CDR3 spans 13 residues. Trimming stripped 4 bases from V and 5 bases from J, with 8 bases between. The germline V gene has CDR1 LNHDA and CDR2 SQIVND (reference sequence).

Comments on this clonotype: With a much larger clone just one base away, this may be a read error. The chain uses TRBV20-1 and TRBJ2-5; D unclear. The CDR3 is made up of 14 amino acids. Germline V gives CDR1 DFQATT, CDR2 SNEGSKA (reference sequence). The CDR3 sequence is CGARESTAVETQYF. CDR3 in DNA: TGCGGTGCTAGAGAATCTACCGCTGTAGAGACCCAGTACTTC.

The J gene is TRBJ2-7, the V gene TRBV5-1, with 7 bases aligning to TRBD1. This CDR3 has 15 residues. Germline V gene lookup returns CDR1 SGHRS and CDR2 YFSETQ. J was trimmed by 4 bases and V by 0 bases; bases with no gene match: 7. CDR3 in amino acids: CASSLGARGWYEQYF. CDR3 coding DNA: TGCGCCAGCAGCTTGGGAGCCAGGGGGTGGTACGAGCAGTACTTC. Filled out from reference TRBV5-1 and TRBJ2-7, the complete variable domain reads KAGVTQTPRYLIKTRGQQVTLSCSPISGHRSVSWYQQTPGQGLQFLFEYFSETQRNKGNFPGRFSGRQFSNSRSEMNVSTLELGDSALYLCASSLGARGWYEQYFGPGTRLTVT.

This clonotype was observed a few times. The chain carries TRBV6-5 and TRBJ1-1; D is perhaps TRBD1 (5 bases). CDR3 length equals 17 residues. Trimming stripped 3 bases from V and 0 bases from J, with 17 bases between. Germline CDR1 is MNHEY and CDR2 is SVGAGI. The CDR3 region is CASSYLGPSGMNTEAFF. The CDR3 nucleotides read TGTGCCAGCAGTTATTTGGGACCTTCTGGGATGAACACTGAAGCTTTCTTT.

This clonotype came up many times. The V call is TRBV25-1, the J call TRBJ2-6; no clear D gene. The V and J ends lost 5 bases and 0 bases respectively, with 14 bases between them. This CDR3 comprises 17 residues. Germline CDR1 is MGHDK and CDR2 is SYGVNS. The CDR3 coding sequence is TGTGCCAGCAGTCTGAATGTCGGTAGCTCTGGGGCCAACGTCCTGACTTTC. This sequence encodes CASSLNVGSSGANVLTF.

V usage is TRBV2 and J usage is TRBJ1-6; TRBD1 is a possible D gene (6 bases). Germline values: CDR1 SNHLY, CDR2 FYNNEI. With 6 bases removed from V and 7 bases from J, the gap between germline ends came to 7 bases. The CDR3 is 12 amino acids. In DNA, the CDR3 is TGTGCCAGCAGCGGACAGAATTCACCCCTCCACTTT. Its translation is CASSGQNSPLHF.

Notes on this clonotype: A much larger clone lies one base from this, so it may be a read error. CDR3 DNA sequence: TGTGCCAGCAGTTTCTCCGCGGACGTCACCGGGGAGCTGGTTTTT. Protein: CASSFSADVTGELVF. This chain connects TRBV27 to TRBJ2-2; D is possibly TRBD2 (5 bases). Germline V gene lookup returns CDR1 MNHEY and CDR2 SMNVEV (reference sequence). The CDR3 is made up of 15 amino acids.

This sequence joins TRBV29-1 and TRBJ1-3; D unresolved. Per the germline V gene, CDR1 is SQVTM and CDR2 is ANQGSEA. Trimming took 7 bases from V and 0 from J, leaving 16 bases between them. The length of the CDR3 is 15 residues. CDR3 nucleotide sequence: TGCAGCGCCTCCGTAGGGCCCTACTCTGGAAACACCATATATTTT. This codes for CSASVGPYSGNTIYF. Based on the CDR3 plus reference TRBV29-1 and TRBJ1-3, the full variable domain is SAVISQKPSRDICQRGTSLTIQCQVDSQVTMMFWYRQQPGQSLTLIATANQGSEATYESGFVIDKFPISRPNLTFSTLTVSNMSPEDSSIYLCSASVGPYSGNTIYFGEGSWLTVV.

The chain is built from TRBV5-1 and TRBJ2-2; D remains unclear. The CDR3 runs 15 residues. The V and J ends lost 0 bases and 2 bases respectively, with 8 bases between them. In germline, CDR1 is SGHRS, CDR2 YFSETQ. DNA for the CDR3: TGCGCCAGCAGCTTGGCCGCCGGTAACACCGGGGAGCTGTTTTTT. Its protein is CASSLAAGNTGELFF.

This clonotype was picked up a small number of times. The chain couples TRBV2 to TRBJ1-5; perhaps TRBD1 as D (5 bases). The CDR3 covers 14 residues. Trimming left V 5 bases short and J 2 bases short, with 10 bases between. Germline V gene sequence: CDR1 SNHLY, CDR2 FYNNEI. CDR3 nucleotide sequence: TGTGCCAGCAGTCTCCGACAGCGCAATCAGCCCCAGCATTTT. Its protein is CASSLRQRNQPQHF.

The sample holds many counts of this clonotype. This chain connects TRBV11-2 to TRBJ1-1, with D possibly TRBD1 on 5 matching bases. In germline, CDR1 is SGHAT, CDR2 FQNNGV. The CDR3 has 14 amino acids. Trimming cost V 7 bases and J 1 base, with 13 bases left between them. CDR3 sequence (DNA): TGTGCCAGCACCTTGGGGGGTTGGAACACTGAAGCTTTCTTT. Its translation: CASTLGGWNTEAFF.

The table lists this clonotype with a few counts. This chain uses TRBV6-1 with TRBJ1-6; D unresolved. The V end lost 7 bases, the J end lost 9 bases, and 10 bases lay between the germline ends. The length of the CDR3 is 12 residues. CDR1 is MNHNS, CDR2 SASEGT, per germline. Written as DNA, the CDR3 is TGTGCCAGCAAAAGGTTTGGTTCACCCCTCCACTTT. Translated, it gives CASKRFGSPLHF.